The 17 T cell receptor beta chains reported below all come from one sample, sequenced in a study of blood T cell repertoires in COVID-19. TCRdb keeps only in-frame clones here, not all; method: immunoSEQ multiplex PCR. The sample lists about 160,000 clones, about 90% occurring once. The sample was PBMCs or T cells enriched from blood (not recorded which). The receptors were sampled from a woman aged 50 to 65 who had recovered from COVID-19.

This chain links TRBV18 with TRBJ2-7; D remains ambiguous. CDR1 is KGHSH and CDR2 is LQKENI in the germline V gene. The CDR3 is 12 residues long. Trimming removed 3 bases from V and 6 bases from J, with 9 bases in between. The CDR3 here is CASSPPRGEQYF. The CDR3 DNA reads as TGTGCCAGCTCACCGCCTCGAGGCGAGCAGTACTTC.

The rearrangement uses TRBV9 and TRBJ2-5, with D possibly being TRBD1 (6 bases). Germline V gene lookup returns CDR1 SGDLS and CDR2 YYNGEE. V was pared by 3 bases and J by 5 bases, with 17 bases between. There are 15 residues in the CDR3. As DNA, the CDR3 is TGTGCCAGCAGCGCCCCGAAGGGCCAGGGGGAGACCCAGTACTTC. Encoded protein: CASSAPKGQGETQYF.

The chain joins TRBV21-1 to TRBJ2-1; TRBD1 is the table's D call, not checked against the DNA. TRBV21-1 is recorded as a pseudogene. This CDR3 spans 12 amino acids. The CDR3 reads CASSEGVDEQFF. In nucleotides, the CDR3 is TGTGCCAGCAGTGAAGGGGTCGATGAGCAGTTCTTC.

The rearrangement uses TRBV7-6 and TRBJ1-5; D is uncertain. CDR1 is SGHVS, CDR2 FNYEAQ, per germline. The CDR3 has 13 amino acids. The V end was cut by 3 bases, the J end by 6 bases, with 9 bases between. CDR3 coding DNA: TGTGCCAGCAGCTTGAGGGCCAGTCAGCCCCAGCATTTT. Protein sequence: CASSLRASQPQHF.

The rearrangement joins TRBV19 to TRBJ1-5; 7 bases are a match to TRBD1. The CDR3 runs 18 residues. The germline V gene encodes CDR1 LNHDA and CDR2 SQIVND (reference sequence). After removal of 4 bases from V and 0 bases from J, the junction contained 12 bases not matched to a gene. DNA for the CDR3: TGTGCCAGTAGTACTCGGACAGGTACGGTCGCTAGCAATCAGCCCCAGCATTTT. It codes for CASSTRTGTVASNQPQHF.

V is TRBV11-2 and J is TRBJ1-4, with 10 bases aligning to TRBD1. The CDR3 extends over 15 amino acids. Germline CDR1 reads SGHAT; CDR2 reads FQNNGV. J was trimmed by 8 bases and V by 3 bases; bases with no gene match: 6. CDR3 coding DNA: TGTGCCAGCAGCTTGCAGACAGGGGGCGCCGAAAAACTGTTTTTT. Translated: CASSLQTGGAEKLFF.

This chain joins TRBV18 and TRBJ2-3, with 8 bases matching TRBD2. CDR1 and CDR2 from the germline V gene are KGHSH and LQKENI. V gave up 8 bases and J gave up 4 bases; unmatched junction bases: 11. This CDR3 contains 15 residues. The DNA of the CDR3 is TGTGCCAGCGCCGGGGGGGCGCAAGGGGCAGATACGCAGTATTTT. This codes for CASAGGAQGADTQYF.

The gene calls are TRBV5-1 and TRBJ1-4, with TRBD1 identical over 7 bases. CDR3 length: 13 amino acids. V lost 4 bases and J lost 8; bases outside the gene matches: 5. Germline loops: CDR1 SGHRS, CDR2 YFSETQ. The CDR3 sequence is CASSTGQAEKLFF. In DNA, the CDR3 is TGCGCCAGCAGCACCGGACAGGCCGAAAAACTGTTTTTT.

The genes are TRBV29-1 and TRBJ1-4, with no clear D. This CDR3 comprises 13 residues. V lost 4 bases, J lost 6 bases, and 12 bases lay in between. Germline CDR1 and CDR2: SQVTM and ANQGSEA. The CDR3 loop is CSVGPRNHEKLFF. The CDR3 coding sequence is TGCAGCGTTGGGCCCAGGAATCATGAAAAACTGTTTTTT.

The chain joins TRBV4-1 to TRBJ2-2, with 15 positions matching TRBD2. Looked up from germline, CDR1 is MGHRA and CDR2 is YSYEKL. V shed 0 bases and J 6 bases; nucleotides not matched to a gene: 5. This CDR3 is 18 amino acids long. CDR3 amino acids: CASSQEGWTSGRAGELFF. CDR3 nucleotides: TGCGCCAGCAGCCAAGAAGGGTGGACTAGCGGGAGGGCCGGGGAGCTGTTTTTT.

This clone has just a few counts. The V and J genes are TRBV29-1 and TRBJ1-1; D not certain. Germline V gene data show CDR1 as SQVTM and CDR2 as ANQGSEA. The CDR3 runs 13 residues. V lost 4 bases and J lost 6, with 15 bases in between. CDR3 sequence (DNA): TGCAGCGTTGCGCAACTAAGCGGCGCTGAAGCTTTCTTT. Residues: CSVAQLSGAEAFF.

This clone has a handful of counts. The V call is TRBV6-2 or TRBV6-3, the J call TRBJ1-3; D remains ambiguous. Germline assignment: CDR1 MNHEY and CDR2 SVGEGT. The CDR3 is made up of 16 amino acids. The V gene lost 2 bases and the J gene lost 0 bases, with 11 bases spanning the gap. The chain's CDR3 is CASSYDGARSGNTIYF. Here the CDR3 DNA reads TGTGCCAGCAGTTACGACGGAGCCCGCTCTGGAAACACCATATATTTT.

The chain recombines TRBV7-2 with TRBJ2-5; 9 nucleotides line up with TRBD2. This CDR3 comprises 15 residues. Trimming at V came to 5 bases and at J to 1 base, leaving 5 bases not matched to a gene. Germline V gene sequence: CDR1 SGHTA, CDR2 FQGNSA. CDR3 nucleotides: TGTGCCAGCAGCAAGACTAGCGGACCCCAAGAGACCCAGTACTTC. Residues: CASSKTSGPQETQYF.

The chain's CDR3 is CASSLDRGLLANEKLFF. The CDR3 nucleotides read TGTGCCAGCAGCTTGGACAGGGGGCTGTTGGCTAATGAAAAACTGTTTTTT. The J gene is TRBJ1-4, the V gene TRBV7-9; 11 bases line up with TRBD1. The V and J ends lost 3 bases and 3 bases, in that order; junction bases with no gene match: 6. The V gene's germline CDR1 is SEHNR and CDR2 FQNEAQ (reference sequence). This CDR3 has 17 amino acids.

This clone appeared a few times. The V gene is TRBV11-3, the J gene TRBJ2-7; 9 nucleotides align to TRBD2. This CDR3 region has 14 residues. Germline loops: CDR1 SGHNT, CDR2 YENEEA. Trimming at V came to 1 base and at J to 3 bases, leaving 1 base not matched to a gene. The CDR3 sequence: CASSLGLADYEQYF. CDR3 coding DNA: TGTGCCAGCAGCTTAGGACTAGCGGACTACGAGCAGTACTTC. The entire variable domain, with the rest obtained from reference TRBV11-3 and TRBJ2-7, is as follows: EAGVVQSPRYKIIEKKQPVAFWCNPISGHNTLYWYLQNLGQGPELLIRYENEEAVDDSQLPKDRFSAERLKGVDSTLKIQPAELGDSAVYLCASSLGLADYEQYFGPGTRLTVT.

The chain employs TRBV15 and TRBJ1-5; a weak D match, TRBD1 (5 bases). The germline CDR1 and CDR2 sequences are LNHNV and YYDKDF (reference sequence). V gave up 6 bases and J gave up 6 bases, with 12 bases separating them. The CDR3 is made up of 13 amino acids. In DNA form, the CDR3 reads TGTGCCACCAGTGCAGGGATCGGTCAGCCCCAGCATTTT. As protein: CATSAGIGQPQHF. Looking up the rest from reference TRBV15 and TRBJ1-5 gives the full variable domain: DAMVIQNPRYQVTQFGKPVTLSCSQTLNHNVMYWYQQKSSQAPKLLFHYYDKDFNNEADTPDNFQSRRPNTSFCFLDIRSPGLGDTAMYLCATSAGIGQPQHFGDGTRLSIL.

This sequence joins TRBV30 and TRBJ2-7; D not resolved. The CDR3 runs to 12 residues. Germline values: CDR1 GTSNPN, CDR2 SVGIG (reference sequence). V shed 0 bases and J shed 3 bases, with 6 bases lying between them. The chain's CDR3 is CAWSVPGYEQYF. Written as DNA, the CDR3 is TGTGCCTGGAGTGTACCGGGCTACGAGCAGTACTTC.